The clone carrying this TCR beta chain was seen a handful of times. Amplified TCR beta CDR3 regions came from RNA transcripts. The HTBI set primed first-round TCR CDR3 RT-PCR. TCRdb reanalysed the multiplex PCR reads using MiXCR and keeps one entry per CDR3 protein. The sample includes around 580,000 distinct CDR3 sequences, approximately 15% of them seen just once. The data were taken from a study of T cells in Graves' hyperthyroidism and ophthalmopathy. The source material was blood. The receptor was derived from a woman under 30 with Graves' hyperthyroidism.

The CDR3 sequence is CASSTYPGGQPSGANVLTF. Written as DNA, the CDR3 is TGTGCCAGCAGTACCTACCCGGGGGGACAGCCCTCTGGGGCCAACGTCCTGACTTTC. The chain links TRBV28 to TRBJ2-6, with D possibly being TRBD1 or TRBD2 (7 bases each). CDR3 length equals 19 residues. Trimming left V 5 bases short and J 0 bases short, with 20 bases between. Germline V lookup: CDR1 MDHEN, CDR2 SYDVKM.